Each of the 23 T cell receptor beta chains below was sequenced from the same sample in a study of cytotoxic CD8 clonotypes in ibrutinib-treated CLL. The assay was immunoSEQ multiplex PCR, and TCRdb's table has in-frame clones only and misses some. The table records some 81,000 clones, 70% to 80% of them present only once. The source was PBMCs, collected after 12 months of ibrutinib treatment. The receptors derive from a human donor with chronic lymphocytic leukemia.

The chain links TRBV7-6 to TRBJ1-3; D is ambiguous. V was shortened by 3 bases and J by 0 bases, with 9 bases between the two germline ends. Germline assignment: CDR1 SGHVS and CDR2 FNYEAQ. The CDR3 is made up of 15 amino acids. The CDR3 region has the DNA TGTGCCAGCAGCTTTGGGGAGAGCTCTGGAAACACCATATATTTT. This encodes CASSFGESSGNTIYF.

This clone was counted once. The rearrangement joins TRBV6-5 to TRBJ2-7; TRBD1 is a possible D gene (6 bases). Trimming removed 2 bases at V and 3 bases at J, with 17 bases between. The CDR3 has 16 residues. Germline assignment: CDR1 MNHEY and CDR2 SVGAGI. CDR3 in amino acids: CASSYAPGHKSYEQYF. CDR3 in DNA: TGTGCCAGCAGTTACGCGCCGGGACACAAGAGCTACGAGCAGTACTTC.

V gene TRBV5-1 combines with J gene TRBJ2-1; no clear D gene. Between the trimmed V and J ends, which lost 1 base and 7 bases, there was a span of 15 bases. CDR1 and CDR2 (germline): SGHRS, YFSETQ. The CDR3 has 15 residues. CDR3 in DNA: TGCGCCAGCAGCTTGCTAAGACGGCCGGAGAATGAGCAGTTCTTC. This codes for CASSLLRRPENEQFF.

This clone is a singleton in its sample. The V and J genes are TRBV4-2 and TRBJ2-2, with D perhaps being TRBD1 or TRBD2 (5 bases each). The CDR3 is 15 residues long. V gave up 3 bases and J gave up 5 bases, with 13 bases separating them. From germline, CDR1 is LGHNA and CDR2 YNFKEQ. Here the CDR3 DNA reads TGTGCCAGCAGCCAGGGGTGGGGGATGACCGGGGAGCTGTTTTTT. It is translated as CASSQGWGMTGELFF.

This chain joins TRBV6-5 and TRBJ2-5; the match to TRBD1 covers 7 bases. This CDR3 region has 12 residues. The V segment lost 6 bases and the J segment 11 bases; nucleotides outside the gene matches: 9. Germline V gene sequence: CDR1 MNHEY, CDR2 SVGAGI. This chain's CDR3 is CASSRSGGQQYF. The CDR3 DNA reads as TGTGCCAGCAGCCGATCAGGGGGACAGCAGTACTTC.

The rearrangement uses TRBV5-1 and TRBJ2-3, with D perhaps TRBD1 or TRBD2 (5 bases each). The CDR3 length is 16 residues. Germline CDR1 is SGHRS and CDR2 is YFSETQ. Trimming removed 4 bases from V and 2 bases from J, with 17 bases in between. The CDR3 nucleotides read TGCGCCAGCAGCCTGGGGCAAGCGGAGGCCACAGATACGCAGTATTTT. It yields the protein CASSLGQAEATDTQYF.

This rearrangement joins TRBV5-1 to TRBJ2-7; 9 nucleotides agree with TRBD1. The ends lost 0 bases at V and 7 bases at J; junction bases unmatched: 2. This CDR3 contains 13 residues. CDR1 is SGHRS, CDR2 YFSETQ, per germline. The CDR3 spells CASSLVTGGEQYF. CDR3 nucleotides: TGCGCCAGCAGCTTGGTGACAGGGGGGGAGCAGTACTTC. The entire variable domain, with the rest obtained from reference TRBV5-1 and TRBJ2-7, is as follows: KAGVTQTPRYLIKTRGQQVTLSCSPISGHRSVSWYQQTPGQGLQFLFEYFSETQRNKGNFPGRFSGRQFSNSRSEMNVSTLELGDSALYLCASSLVTGGEQYFGPGTRLTVT.

The CDR3 region is CASSFDLGGVRTYEQYF. CDR3 DNA sequence: TGTGCCAGCAGTTTCGACCTGGGGGGGGTACGTACCTACGAGCAGTACTTC. The chain combines TRBV28 with TRBJ2-7, with 7 bases fitting TRBD2. Looked up from germline, CDR1 is MDHEN and CDR2 is SYDVKM. The ends lost 3 bases at V and 2 bases at J; junction bases unmatched: 13. This CDR3 has 17 residues.

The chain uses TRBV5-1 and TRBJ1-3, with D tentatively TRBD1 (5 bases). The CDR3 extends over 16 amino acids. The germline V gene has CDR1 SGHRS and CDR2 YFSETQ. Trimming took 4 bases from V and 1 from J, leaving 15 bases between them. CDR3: CASSLMTASSGNTIYF. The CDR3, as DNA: TGCGCCAGCAGCCTCATGACAGCATCTTCTGGAAACACCATATATTTT.

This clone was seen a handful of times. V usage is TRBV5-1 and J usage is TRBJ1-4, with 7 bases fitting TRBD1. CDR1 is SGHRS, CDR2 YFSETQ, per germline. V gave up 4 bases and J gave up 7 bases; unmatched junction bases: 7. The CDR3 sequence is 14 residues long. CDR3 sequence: CASSPGQRGEKLFF. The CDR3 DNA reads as TGCGCCAGCAGCCCGGGACAGAGAGGTGAAAAACTGTTTTTT. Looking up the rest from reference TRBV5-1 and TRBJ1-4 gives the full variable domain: KAGVTQTPRYLIKTRGQQVTLSCSPISGHRSVSWYQQTPGQGLQFLFEYFSETQRNKGNFPGRFSGRQFSNSRSEMNVSTLELGDSALYLCASSPGQRGEKLFFGSGTQLSVL.

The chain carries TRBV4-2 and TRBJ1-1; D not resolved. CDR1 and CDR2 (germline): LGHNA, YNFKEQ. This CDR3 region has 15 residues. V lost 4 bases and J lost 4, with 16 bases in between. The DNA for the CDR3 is TGTGCCAGCAGCCCTTTGGCCCCCGGAGCCACTGAAGCTTTCTTT. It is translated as CASSPLAPGATEAFF.

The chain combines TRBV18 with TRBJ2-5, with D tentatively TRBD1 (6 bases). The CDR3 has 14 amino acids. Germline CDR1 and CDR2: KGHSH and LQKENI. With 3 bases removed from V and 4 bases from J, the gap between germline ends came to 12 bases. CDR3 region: CASSPPGQPETQYF. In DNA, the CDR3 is TGTGCCAGCTCACCTCCGGGACAACCAGAGACCCAGTACTTC.

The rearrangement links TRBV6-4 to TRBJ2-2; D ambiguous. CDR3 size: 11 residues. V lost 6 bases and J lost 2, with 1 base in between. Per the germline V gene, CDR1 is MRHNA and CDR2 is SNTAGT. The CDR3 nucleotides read TGTGCCAGCAGCAACACCGGGGAGCTGTTTTTT. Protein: CASSNTGELFF.

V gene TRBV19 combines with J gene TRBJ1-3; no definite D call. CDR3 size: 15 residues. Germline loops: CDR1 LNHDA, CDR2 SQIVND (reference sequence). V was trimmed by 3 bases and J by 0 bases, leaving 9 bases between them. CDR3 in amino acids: CASSMGAISGNTIYF. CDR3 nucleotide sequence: TGTGCCAGTAGTATGGGTGCGATCTCTGGAAACACCATATATTTT.

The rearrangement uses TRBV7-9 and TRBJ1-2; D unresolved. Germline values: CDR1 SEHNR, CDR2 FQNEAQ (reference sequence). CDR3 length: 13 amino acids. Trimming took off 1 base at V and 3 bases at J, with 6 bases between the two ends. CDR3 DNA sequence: TGTGCCAGCAGCTTAGGAACCTACTATGGCTACACCTTC. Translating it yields CASSLGTYYGYTF.

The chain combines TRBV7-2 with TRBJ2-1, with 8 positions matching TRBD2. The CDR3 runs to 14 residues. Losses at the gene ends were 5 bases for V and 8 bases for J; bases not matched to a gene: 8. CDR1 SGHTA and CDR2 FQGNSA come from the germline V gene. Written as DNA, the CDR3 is TGTGCCAGCAGCGCAGGACTAGCCCACGATGAGCAGTTCTTC. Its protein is CASSAGLAHDEQFF. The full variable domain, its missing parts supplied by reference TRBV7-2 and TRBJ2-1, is GAGVSQSPSNKVTEKGKDVELRCDPISGHTALYWYRQSLGQGLEFLIYFQGNSAPDKSGLPSDRFSAERTGGSVSTLTIQRTQQEDSAVYLCASSAGLAHDEQFFGPGTRLTVL.

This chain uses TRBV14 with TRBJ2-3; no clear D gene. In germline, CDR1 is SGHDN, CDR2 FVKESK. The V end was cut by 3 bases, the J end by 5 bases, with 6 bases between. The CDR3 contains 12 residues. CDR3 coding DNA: TGTGCCAGCAGCCATGTTTTAGATACGCAGTATTTT. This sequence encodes CASSHVLDTQYF.

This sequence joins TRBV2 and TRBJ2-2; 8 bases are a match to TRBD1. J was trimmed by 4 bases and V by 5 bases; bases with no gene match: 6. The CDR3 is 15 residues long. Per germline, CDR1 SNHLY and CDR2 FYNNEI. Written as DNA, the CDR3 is TGTGCCAGCAGTTCTGGACAGGGAGGCACCGGGGAGCTGTTTTTT. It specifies CASSSGQGGTGELFF. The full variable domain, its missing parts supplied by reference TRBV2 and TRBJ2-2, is EPEVTQTPSHQVTQMGQEVILRCVPISNHLYFYWYRQILGQKVEFLVSFYNNEISEKSEIFDDQFSVERPDGSNFTLKIRSTKLEDSAMYFCASSSGQGGTGELFFGEGSRLTVL.

CDR3 sequence: CASSLGTSGGTQYF. The CDR3, as DNA: TGCGCCAGCAGCTTGGGGACTAGCGGGGGTACGCAGTATTTT. This chain links TRBV5-1 with TRBJ2-3, with 13 bases matching TRBD2. V lost 0 bases and J lost 8; bases outside the gene matches: 0. The CDR3 has 14 amino acids. The germline CDR1 and CDR2 sequences are SGHRS and YFSETQ.

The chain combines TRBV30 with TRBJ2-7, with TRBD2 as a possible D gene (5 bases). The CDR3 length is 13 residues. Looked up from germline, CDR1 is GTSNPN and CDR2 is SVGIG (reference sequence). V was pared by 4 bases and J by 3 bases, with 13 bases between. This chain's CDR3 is CAWNAEGGYEQYF. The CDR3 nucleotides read TGTGCCTGGAACGCAGAGGGTGGCTACGAGCAGTACTTC.

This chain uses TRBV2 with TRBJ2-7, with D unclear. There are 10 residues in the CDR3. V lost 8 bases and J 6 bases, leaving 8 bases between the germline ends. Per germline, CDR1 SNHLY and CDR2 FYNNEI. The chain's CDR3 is CASLASEQYF. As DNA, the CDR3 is TGTGCCAGCCTCGCCTCCGAGCAGTACTTC. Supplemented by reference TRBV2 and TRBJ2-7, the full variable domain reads EPEVTQTPSHQVTQMGQEVILRCVPISNHLYFYWYRQILGQKVEFLVSFYNNEISEKSEIFDDQFSVERPDGSNFTLKIRSTKLEDSAMYFCASLASEQYFGPGTRLTVT.

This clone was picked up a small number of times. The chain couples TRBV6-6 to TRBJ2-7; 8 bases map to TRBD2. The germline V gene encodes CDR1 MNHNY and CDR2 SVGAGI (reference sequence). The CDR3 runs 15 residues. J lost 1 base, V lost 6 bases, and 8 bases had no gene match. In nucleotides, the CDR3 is TGTGCCAGCAGGCCCGGGGTAGCGGGGTCCTACGAGCAGTACTTC. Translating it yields CASRPGVAGSYEQYF.

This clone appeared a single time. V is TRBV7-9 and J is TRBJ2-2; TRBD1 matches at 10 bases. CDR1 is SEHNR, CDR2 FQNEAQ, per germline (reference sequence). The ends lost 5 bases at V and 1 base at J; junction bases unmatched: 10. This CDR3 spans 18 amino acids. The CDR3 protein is CASSPATGGLWNTGELFF. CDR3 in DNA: TGTGCCAGCAGCCCCGCGACAGGGGGCTTATGGAACACCGGGGAGCTGTTTTTT. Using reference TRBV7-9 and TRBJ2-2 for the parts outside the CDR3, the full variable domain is DTGVSQNPRHKITKRGQNVTFRCDPISEHNRLYWYRQTLGQGPEFLTYFQNEAQLEKSRLLSDRFSAERPKGSFSTLEIQRTEQGDSAMYLCASSPATGGLWNTGELFFGEGSRLTVL.